This T cell receptor beta chain was documented in a study of blood T cell repertoires in COVID-19. Germline V gives CDR1 SGHDT, CDR2 YYEEEE. The CDR3 covers 14 residues. V was shortened by 3 bases and J by 4 bases, with 13 bases between the two germline ends. Method: immunoSEQ multiplex PCR; TCRdb's copy keeps in-frame clones and lacks some. This sample carries approximately 130,000 clones, around 86% of them seen once, and the ten largest clones take around 17%. This receptor was obtained from a woman aged 50 to 65 who had recovered from COVID-19. V usage is TRBV5-6 and J usage is TRBJ2-5; D may be TRBD2 (5 bases). The sequenced material came from peripheral blood. The CDR3 reads CASSWRRGTETQYF. The DNA for the CDR3 is TGTGCCAGCAGCTGGCGTCGGGGTACAGAGACCCAGTACTTC.